This entry describes one T cell receptor beta chain. The antigen remains undetermined. The sample comes from a study of CD8 T cells in Susac syndrome. General study points: That the number of individuals in its TCR sequencing and HLA analysis was relatively small was acknowledged by the study.

Germline lookup yields CDR1 LNHDA and CDR2 SQIVND (reference sequence). V dropped 6 bases and J dropped 2; count of bases not matched to a gene: 5. There are 14 residues in the CDR3. RNA was extracted with the RNeasy kit, and a quantity of about 0.45 to 1 ug was reverse transcribed using random hexamers. An immunoSEQ multiplex PCR generated amplified TCR beta CDR3 products spanning 54 Vbeta and 13 Jbeta. TCRdb used MiXCR to reprocess the immunoSEQ multiplex PCR reads, holding one entry per CDR3 protein. This sample yields 250,000 to 350,000 distinct CDR3 sequences, of which about 90% are seen a single time; 0.06% to 0.075% belongs to the top ten. The multiple sclerosis controls consisted of treatment-naive patients with relapsing-remitting disease, either stable or active.

Material: CD4+ T cells from PBMCs. The origin of this receptor is a human donor with multiple sclerosis. The chain employs TRBV19 and TRBJ2-3; 7 bases map to TRBD1. The CDR3 nucleotides are TGTGCCAGTAGATCCGGGACAGTCACAGATACGCAGTATTTT. Protein product: CASRSGTVTDTQYF.